Listed below are T cell receptor beta chains from one sample, sequenced in a study of shared clonotypes between healthy human individuals. Profiling relied on immunoSEQ multiplex PCR, and the TCRdb table lists in-frame clones only, not all of them. The sample contains 400,000 to 500,000 clones, roughly 78% of which appear only once. The sample comprised PBMCs. These receptors all come from a woman aged 40 to 55 in good health. Some clones in this sample may be carry-over from other donors' samples. Each CDR3 is given with its conserved first and last residue. Each record gives: J gene, D gene, V gene, clone size, CDR3 DNA, CDR3 protein. The D gene is left open where the match is weak. Clone size is shown for a subset of rows, as once, few, many or a class of expanded clone.

TRBJ2-5 NA TRBV9 NA TGTGCCAGCAGCGTGACATGGCAAGAGACCCAGTACTTC CASSVTWQETQYF
TRBJ2-1 TRBD2 TRBV27 NA TGTGCCAGCAGTTTACTGGGACTAGCGGAATCCAATGAGCAGTTCTTC CASSLLGLAESNEQFF
TRBJ2-3 NA TRBV9 NA TGTGCCAGCAGCGTATTAGAGGGGTTAGATACGCAGTATTTT CASSVLEGLDTQYF
TRBJ2-2 NA TRBV18 NA TGTGCCACCCGAGGCGGGACGAACACCGGGGAGCTGTTTTTT CATRGGTNTGELFF
TRBJ2-2 TRBD2 TRBV28 NA TGTGCCAGCAGTCGCCCCACTAGCGGGAGGTCCGGGGAGCTGTTTTTT CASSRPTSGRSGELFF
TRBJ2-1 NA TRBV20-1 NA TGCAGTGCTAATCAAGTCCGAATACGATTCTTC CSANQVRIRFF
TRBJ2-2 NA TRBV18 NA TGTGCCAGCTCCGGGACACAGAACACCGGGGAGCTGTTTTTT CASSGTQNTGELFF
TRBJ2-1 NA TRBV7-7 NA TGTGCTAGCAGCTTAGTGGGAGCCCGGAGACCATACAATGAGCAGTTCTTC CASSLVGARRPYNEQFF
TRBJ1-2 NA TRBV18 many TGTGCCAGCTCTCAAACCCGGGAGACATCCTATGGCTACACCTTC CASSQTRETSYGYTF
TRBJ1-1 TRBD1 TRBV10-3 NA TGTGCCATCAGTGAGAGGACAGGGCCGAACACTGAAGCTTTCTTT CAISERTGPNTEAFF
TRBJ2-7 NA TRBV15 NA TGTGCCACCAGCAGAGGTGAAGGGGGTTACTACGAGCAGTACTTC CATSRGEGGYYEQYF
TRBJ2-3 TRBD2 TRBV7-2 NA TGTGCCAGCAGCTTGCTAGCGGACCCAAGCACAGATACGCAGTATTTT CASSLLADPSTDTQYF
TRBJ2-7 NA TRBV13 NA TGTGCCAGCACCCAGAGGGGCCCTGTGGACGAGCAGTACTTC CASTQRGPVDEQYF
TRBJ2-4 NA TRBV19 NA TGTGCCAGTAGCCATGGGGGTTCAAAAAACATTCAGTACTTC CASSHGGSKNIQYF
TRBJ1-4 TRBD1 TRBV5-4 NA TGTGCCAGCAGCTTGGGGGGACAGGGGTACGAAAAACTGTTTTTT CASSLGGQGYEKLFF
TRBJ2-7 TRBD2 TRBV11-3 NA TGTGCCAGCCAGGTAGCGGGGGTCCACGACAATACCTACGAGCAGTACTTC CASQVAGVHDNTYEQYF
TRBJ1-2 NA TRBV30 many TGTGCCTGGATAATGGGCGCCTATGGCTACACCTTC CAWIMGAYGYTF
TRBJ1-4 TRBD1 TRBV29-1 once TGCAGCGTTGGGGGACAGGAGTATGAAAAACTGTTTTTT CSVGGQEYEKLFF
TRBJ2-7 TRBD2 TRBV7-9 NA TGTGCCAGCAGCCTATCCAGACTAGCGGCTACCTCCTACGAGCAGTACTTC CASSLSRLAATSYEQYF
TRBJ2-7 NA TRBV2 NA TGTGCCAGCAGTGAATACCAGTTGGGCGAGCAGTACTTC CASSEYQLGEQYF
TRBJ2-5 NA TRBV6-5 NA TGTGCCAGCAGTTTTCCCGGGAGTGGGGAGACCCAGTACTTC CASSFPGSGETQYF
TRBJ2-2 NA TRBV5-1 NA TGCGCCAGCAGCCCCCCGAATTACGGGACGACCGGGGAGCTGTTTTTT CASSPPNYGTTGELFF
TRBJ2-7 NA TRBV10-3 NA TGTGCCATCAGCCCACAGGGTTCAACCACCTACGAGCAGTACTTC CAISPQGSTTYEQYF
TRBJ2-2 TRBD2 TRBV11-3 NA TGTGCCAGCAGTAGCGGGAGGGCAAACACCGGGGAGCTGTTTTTT CASSSGRANTGELFF
TRBJ2-6 NA TRBV7-2 NA TGTGCCAGCAGCCCATGGAGACGACAAAGTCGGGCCAACGTCCTGACTTTC CASSPWRRQSRANVLTF
TRBJ2-7 NA TRBV6-1 NA TGTGCCAGCAGTGAACCCTGGGAGCAGTACTTC CASSEPWEQYF
TRBJ2-7 NA TRBV18 NA TGTGCCAGCTCACCACAGCAGGAAGAGCAGTACTTC CASSPQQEEQYF
TRBJ2-1 TRBD2 TRBV25-1 NA TGTGCCAGCAGTGATGGCGGACTAGAATCCTACAATGAGCAGTTCTTC CASSDGGLESYNEQFF
TRBJ1-2 TRBD1 TRBV30 NA TGTGCCTCGACAGGGTACTATGGCTACACCTTC CASTGYYGYTF
TRBJ2-7 NA TRBV7-2 few TGTGCCAGCAGCCTTAGGTCCACTACCGGCAGTGGAACTTACGAGCAGTACTTC CASSLRSTTGSGTYEQYF
TRBJ1-1 TRBD1 TRBV27 NA TGTGCCAGCAGTTCCCCCCAGACAGGGATTACCACTGAAGCTTTCTTT CASSSPQTGITTEAFF
TRBJ2-7 TRBD2 TRBV19 once TGTGCCAGAGTAGGCCTAGCGGGATTCTCCTACGAGCAGTACTTC CARVGLAGFSYEQYF
TRBJ2-1 NA TRBV6-5 NA TGTGCCAGCAGTCCGCCCCAATCCTACAATGAGCAGTTCTTC CASSPPQSYNEQFF
TRBJ1-1 TRBD1 TRBV7-9 NA TGTGCCAGCAGCCCTCGGACAGGGGCGATGGCTGAAGCTTTCTTT CASSPRTGAMAEAFF
TRBJ1-5 NA TRBV5-1 NA TGCGCCAGCAGCTTTGTCGGCGATCAGCCCCAGCATTTT CASSFVGDQPQHF
TRBJ2-3 TRBD2 TRBV7-2 NA TGTGCCAGCAGCTTAGCGCTGCTAGCGGGAGGCTCTCTAAGCACAGATACGCAGTATTTT CASSLALLAGGSLSTDTQYF
TRBJ2-3 NA TRBV4-3 few TGCGCCAGCAGCCATGATATGGGGGATACGCAGTATTTT CASSHDMGDTQYF
TRBJ2-7 NA TRBV6-1 NA TGTGCCAGCAGTGAAGGGAGGATCGACTACGAGCAGTACTTC CASSEGRIDYEQYF
TRBJ1-5 TRBD1 TRBV7-8 NA TGTGCCAGCAGCCGTCACAGGGGTGAGGATCAGCCCCAGCATTTT CASSRHRGEDQPQHF
TRBJ2-1 NA TRBV28 NA TGTGCCAGCAGTCCTCGACCTGGGACCTACAATGAGCAGTTCTTC CASSPRPGTYNEQFF
TRBJ2-7 NA TRBV11-2 NA TGTGCCAGCAGTCCGGACTCGTACGAGCAGTACTTC CASSPDSYEQYF
TRBJ2-7 NA TRBV7-6 NA TGTGCCAGCAGCTCCCGGGACCGGAGCTCCTACGAGCAGTACTTC CASSSRDRSSYEQYF
TRBJ2-5 TRBD2 TRBV29-1 NA TGCAGCACAGGCCTTAGCGGGAGTTACGGAGAGACCCAGTACTTC CSTGLSGSYGETQYF
TRBJ2-3 NA TRBV9 once TGTGCCAGCAGCGTAGGGGTAGCGGTAACGACAGATACGCAGTATTTT CASSVGVAVTTDTQYF
TRBJ2-3 TRBD1 TRBV18 NA TGTGCCAGCTCAGGGGACAGGACAGATACGCAGTATTTT CASSGDRTDTQYF
TRBJ2-1 NA TRBV7-6 NA TGTGCCAGCAGCTTGCGTGGACTACAGTTCTTC CASSLRGLQFF
TRBJ2-7 NA TRBV5-4 NA TGTGCCAGCAGCCCTTCCAGTACGGAGCAGTACTTC CASSPSSTEQYF
TRBJ1-1 NA TRBV7-6 many TGTGCCAGCAGCGGTTACAGAAACACTGAAGCTTTCTTT CASSGYRNTEAFF
TRBJ1-5 NA TRBV2 NA TGTGCCAGCAGTGAGATGGGGGGAGGGCCCCAGCATTTT CASSEMGGGPQHF
TRBJ2-7 NA TRBV30 NA TGTGCCTGGAGCCGGCAGGGGAAGGACGAGCAGTACTTC CAWSRQGKDEQYF
TRBJ2-7 TRBD1 TRBV7-9 NA TGTGCCAGCAGCCCACCCGGGACAGGGGCAGTCGAGCAGTACTTC CASSPPGTGAVEQYF
TRBJ2-7 NA TRBV28 NA TGTGCCAGCAGGGGACAACCCTACGAGCAGTACTTC CASRGQPYEQYF
TRBJ2-2 TRBD1 TRBV10-1 NA TGCGCCAGCAGTCGAGGCTACACAGGGGGCCGGCACGGGGAGCTGTTTTTT CASSRGYTGGRHGELFF
TRBJ2-7 TRBD2 TRBV11-2 NA TGTGCCAGCAGCACCCTACTGGCGGGAGGCCCGTACGAGCAGTACTTC CASSTLLAGGPYEQYF
TRBJ2-3 NA TRBV5-1 NA TGCGCCAGCAGCTTGGGGGGCCGGGGAAGGGGCACAGATACGCAGTATTTT CASSLGGRGRGTDTQYF
TRBJ2-7 TRBD2 TRBV2 NA TGTGCCAGCACCGCTAGCGGGACTAGCGGGATCTCCTACGAGCAGTACTTC CASTASGTSGISYEQYF
TRBJ1-1 NA TRBV4-1 once TGCGCCAGCAGCCAAGAGAGTGGGTGGGACACTGAAGCTTTCTTT CASSQESGWDTEAFF